The sequence of this T cell receptor beta chain was determined in a study of blood T cell repertoires in COVID-19. Profiled with immunoSEQ multiplex PCR; TCRdb holds only in-frame clones, not every one. The sample records some 300,000 clones, around 92% being singletons. The sequenced sample was PBMCs or T cells enriched from blood (not recorded which). The receptor was isolated from a woman between 45 and 60 years old who had been exposed to COVID-19.

CDR3 DNA sequence: TGTGCCAGCAGCCCCCACGGAGGTTTCCCTGAAGCTTTCTTT. It specifies CASSPHGGFPEAFF. The rearrangement links TRBV7-2 to TRBJ1-1, with D unresolved. Trimming shortened V by 5 bases and J by 6 bases, and 16 bases separated the two germline ends. The CDR3 loop spans 14 amino acids. Germline values: CDR1 SGHTA, CDR2 FQGNSA.